This is a list of T cell receptor beta chains from one sample in a study of Ad26.COV2.S vaccination and SARS-CoV-2 variants. Profiled with immunoSEQ multiplex PCR; TCRdb holds only in-frame clones, not every one. The repertoire holds about 350,000 clones, approximately 86% seen once, with about 11% in the top ten. Sequencing used peripheral blood, obtained in a trial of Ad26.COV2.S vaccine versus placebo. The source is a person between 18 and 60 years old who received the Ad26.COV2.S COVID-19 vaccine or a placebo. Each CDR3 is given with its conserved first and last residue. Expanded clones are given a class, and other clones once, few, many or no size at all.

V	J	size	CDR3
TRBV6-5	TRBJ1-1	NA	CASPGQMNTEAFF
TRBV28	TRBJ2-7	NA	CASSPAEVFEQYF
TRBV18	TRBJ1-5	NA	CASSDSTVSYSNQPQHF
TRBV27	TRBJ2-3	NA	CASSRDGMNTQYF
TRBV28	TRBJ2-7	NA	CASSLSGGPREQYF
TRBV10-3	TRBJ1-1	once	CAISDPRTDMNTEAFF
TRBV19	TRBJ1-4	NA	CASTPTPGIGEKLFF
TRBV21-1	TRBJ1-1	NA	CASSIPPHARGVF
TRBV11-2	TRBJ2-2	NA	CASSSDWAGELFF
TRBV7-9	TRBJ1-2	NA	CASSSGYGYTF
TRBV24-1	TRBJ2-4	NA	CATSDRGSGGATKNIQYF
TRBV28	TRBJ2-4	NA	CASSLEWRLAKNIQYF
TRBV7-3	TRBJ2-1	NA	CASSLNGPLNNEQFF
TRBV28	TRBJ1-2	NA	CASSLRWTKVTRGRNYGYTF
TRBV28	TRBJ1-1	once	CASSSIGQGGTEAFF
TRBV24-1	TRBJ2-7	NA	CATSDSRVWQYF
TRBV10-3	TRBJ2-7	NA	CAITDRDYEQYF
TRBV19	TRBJ1-2	NA	CASLSTTGRTSGYTF
TRBV9	TRBJ2-7	NA	CASSVSGVSYEQYF
TRBV4-3	TRBJ1-1	once	CASSQDTAPNTEAFF
TRBV19	TRBJ1-1	NA	CASSAGGWNTEAFF
TRBV7-3	TRBJ1-3	NA	CASSPSGGQSSGNTIYF
TRBV7-9	TRBJ1-4	once	CASSLDVGKLFF
TRBV28	TRBJ1-2	NA	CASSLNVNYGYTF
TRBV28	TRBJ1-2	NA	CARAASTANYGYTF
TRBV27	TRBJ1-1	NA	CASSLESYTEAFF
TRBV3-1/TRBV3-2	TRBJ1-6	NA	CASSQDSGANSPLHF
TRBV4-1	TRBJ1-4	NA	CASRPQGGEKLFF
TRBV4-3	TRBJ1-4	few	CAGDRWGNEKLFF
TRBV6-5	TRBJ1-1	NA	CASSPQGSGTEAFF
TRBV7-3	TRBJ2-1	NA	CASSYRAGEQFF
TRBV19	TRBJ1-1	few	CASSPRQGSGAFF
TRBV4-3	TRBJ2-7	NA	CASSQDRRTEQYF
TRBV5-1	TRBJ2-5	NA	CASSEGRLATGETQYF
TRBV14	TRBJ2-5	NA	CASSHFPLRETQYF
TRBV7-9	TRBJ2-7	NA	CASSLAPLAGVQEQYF
TRBV28	TRBJ2-7	NA	CASRGPYEQYF
TRBV2	TRBJ1-3	NA	CASSEGRVGGNTIYF
TRBV5-1	TRBJ2-7	NA	CASSLAGGNYEQYF
TRBV3-1/TRBV3-2	TRBJ1-1	NA	CASRRSAGTEAFF
TRBV10-3	TRBJ2-7	NA	CAIKATSERYEQYF
TRBV24-1	TRBJ1-1	few	CATSDSRTGGWTEAFF
TRBV7-9	TRBJ1-2	NA	CASSLIGAGAINYGYTF
TRBV27	TRBJ2-7	NA	CASSLGRLPLNEQYF
TRBV28	TRBJ1-2	NA	CASSPGGMDYTF
TRBV14	TRBJ2-3	NA	CASSHVAGGEDTQYF
TRBV18	TRBJ2-3	NA	CASSPGLTGITDTQYF
TRBV9	TRBJ1-2	NA	CASSVDRQGRYGYTF
TRBV9	TRBJ2-3	NA	CASRGQGMTQYF
TRBV7-3	TRBJ2-7	NA	CASSSRGTNGEQYF
TRBV30	TRBJ2-3	NA	CAWSVRSDTQYF
TRBV3-1/TRBV3-2	TRBJ1-6	NA	CASSQGLRGGSPLHF
TRBV4-1	TRBJ1-5	NA	CASSQDSARESQPQHF
TRBV5-8	TRBJ1-2	NA	CASSSQGAGYGYTF